This is a list of T cell receptor beta chains from one sample in a study of molecular identifiers for immune sequencing clone quantification. TCRdb independently ran MiXCR on the PCR reads; one entry per CDR3 protein. The sample has under 600,000 distinct CDR3 sequences, 25% seen once. The sequenced sample was naive CD8+ T cells from blood, with Jurkat cell RNA spiked in. The receptors here all came from a human donor in good health. Some libraries in this study had Jurkat cell RNA spiked in. CDR3s include the opening cysteine and the closing phenylalanine or tryptophan. The order of the fields is clone size, D gene, V gene, J gene, CDR3 DNA, CDR3 protein. The D gene is left open where the match is weak. The size field is filled for only some rows; it gives once, few, many or a size class.

clone_size: NA
d_call: NA
v_call: TRBV27
j_call: TRBJ2-3
cdr3_nt: TGTGCCAGCAGTTTATACGGCGGGGACACAGATACGCAGTATTTT
cdr3_aa: CASSLYGGDTDTQYF

clone_size: NA
d_call: NA
v_call: TRBV9
j_call: TRBJ1-1
cdr3_nt: TGTGCCAGCAGCGTAGATGTCGGGACTGAAGCTTTCTTT
cdr3_aa: CASSVDVGTEAFF

clone_size: many
d_call: NA
v_call: TRBV19
j_call: TRBJ1-5
cdr3_nt: TGTGCCAGTAGTATAGATTTAAGCTCCGTCCGCAGTGGCAATCAGCCCCAGCATTTT
cdr3_aa: CASSIDLSSVRSGNQPQHF

clone_size: many
d_call: TRBD1
v_call: TRBV12-3/TRBV12-4
j_call: TRBJ1-5
cdr3_nt: TGTGCCAGCAGCGGACAGGCCGCCAATCAGCCCCAGCATTTT
cdr3_aa: CASSGQAANQPQHF

clone_size: few
d_call: TRBD1
v_call: TRBV7-3
j_call: TRBJ2-2
cdr3_nt: TGTGCCAGCAGCTTTGGGACAGGGGAGACCGGGGAGCTGTTTTTT
cdr3_aa: CASSFGTGETGELFF

clone_size: many
d_call: TRBD2
v_call: TRBV29-1
j_call: TRBJ2-1
cdr3_nt: TGCAGCGTTGAAGACGCAGCGGGAGGGTACAATGAGCAGTTCTTC
cdr3_aa: CSVEDAAGGYNEQFF

clone_size: NA
d_call: NA
v_call: TRBV12-3/TRBV12-4
j_call: TRBJ2-3
cdr3_nt: TGTGCCAGCTTATACTCAAATACGCAGTATTTT
cdr3_aa: CASLYSNTQYF

clone_size: few
d_call: NA
v_call: TRBV4-3
j_call: TRBJ2-2
cdr3_nt: TGCGCCAGCAGCCAAGTGGGCCCCGGGGAGCTGTTTTTT
cdr3_aa: CASSQVGPGELFF

clone_size: many
d_call: NA
v_call: TRBV12-3/TRBV12-4
j_call: TRBJ1-5
cdr3_nt: TGTGCCAGCAGTCAAATCCCTAGTCAGCCCCAGCATTTT
cdr3_aa: CASSQIPSQPQHF

clone_size: NA
d_call: TRBD2
v_call: TRBV11-2
j_call: TRBJ2-7
cdr3_nt: TGTGCCAGCAGCCAGGACGGCTTGCTAGCGGGGGACGAGCAGTACTTC
cdr3_aa: CASSQDGLLAGDEQYF

clone_size: NA
d_call: NA
v_call: TRBV19
j_call: TRBJ1-1
cdr3_nt: TGTGCCAGTAGGGGACCTGACAGCGCGATCATGAACACTGAAGCTTTCTTT
cdr3_aa: CASRGPDSAIMNTEAFF

clone_size: NA
d_call: NA
v_call: TRBV13
j_call: TRBJ2-1
cdr3_nt: TGTGCCAGCAGCTTAGGACCCCCAGTTGACTATGAGCAGTTCTTC
cdr3_aa: CASSLGPPVDYEQFF

clone_size: NA
d_call: NA
v_call: TRBV4-2
j_call: TRBJ2-1
cdr3_nt: TGTGCCAGCAGCCCGCTTCGGAGCTCCTACAATGAGCAGTTCTTC
cdr3_aa: CASSPLRSSYNEQFF

clone_size: few
d_call: NA
v_call: TRBV7-9
j_call: TRBJ2-1
cdr3_nt: TGTGCCAGCAGCCCCAGGGGCGGGGTCTCCTACAATGAGCAGTTCTTC
cdr3_aa: CASSPRGGVSYNEQFF

clone_size: many
d_call: NA
v_call: TRBV7-9
j_call: TRBJ2-7
cdr3_nt: TGTGCCAGCAGCTTACCGGACCGGTACGAGCAGTACTTC
cdr3_aa: CASSLPDRYEQYF

clone_size: few
d_call: NA
v_call: TRBV5-4
j_call: TRBJ2-6
cdr3_nt: TGTGCCAGCAGCTTGGCCCTCTCTGGGGCCAACGTCCTGACTTTC
cdr3_aa: CASSLALSGANVLTF

clone_size: NA
d_call: NA
v_call: TRBV7-8
j_call: TRBJ2-7
cdr3_nt: TGTGCCAGCAGCTTCCGGGGCTACGAGCCGTCCTTC
cdr3_aa: CASSFRGYEPSF

clone_size: NA
d_call: TRBD1
v_call: TRBV5-4
j_call: TRBJ1-4
cdr3_nt: TGTGCCAGCAGCCAAGCGACAGGGGGCGATAATGAAAAACTGTTTTTT
cdr3_aa: CASSQATGGDNEKLFF

clone_size: few
d_call: NA
v_call: TRBV10-2
j_call: TRBJ2-1
cdr3_nt: TGCGCCAGCAGCACGGAGAACTCCTACAATGAGCAGTTCTTC
cdr3_aa: CASSTENSYNEQFF

clone_size: few
d_call: NA
v_call: TRBV5-4
j_call: TRBJ2-5
cdr3_nt: TGTGCCAGCAGCTTGGATCGGTGGGAATTAGAGACCCAGTACTTC
cdr3_aa: CASSLDRWELETQYF

clone_size: many
d_call: TRBD2
v_call: TRBV29-1
j_call: TRBJ2-3
cdr3_nt: TGCAGCGTTGAAAGGCAGGGAGGGTTGGTCACAGATACGCAGTATTTT
cdr3_aa: CSVERQGGLVTDTQYF

clone_size: NA
d_call: NA
v_call: TRBV19
j_call: TRBJ1-1
cdr3_nt: TGTGCCAGTAGCCAGGGAGACACTGTAGCTTTCTTT
cdr3_aa: CASSQGDTVAFF

clone_size: NA
d_call: TRBD2
v_call: TRBV20-1
j_call: TRBJ2-5
cdr3_nt: TGCAGTGCTAGAGATCCCCTAGCGGGGACGACTCAAGAGACCCAGTACTTC
cdr3_aa: CSARDPLAGTTQETQYF

clone_size: many
d_call: TRBD2
v_call: TRBV20-1
j_call: TRBJ2-3
cdr3_nt: TGCAGTGCTAGAAACCTAGCGGAGAGCACAGATACGCAGTATTTT
cdr3_aa: CSARNLAESTDTQYF

clone_size: NA
d_call: NA
v_call: TRBV4-1
j_call: TRBJ2-2
cdr3_nt: TGCGCCAGCAGCCCAGGACCTTCGAGCACCGGGGAGCTGTTTTTT
cdr3_aa: CASSPGPSSTGELFF

clone_size: NA
d_call: NA
v_call: TRBV7-9
j_call: TRBJ2-4
cdr3_nt: TGTGCCAGCAGCCGGGCCGGGGAGGCCAAAAACATTCAGTACTTC
cdr3_aa: CASSRAGEAKNIQYF

clone_size: many
d_call: NA
v_call: TRBV7-9
j_call: TRBJ1-1
cdr3_nt: TGTGCCAGCAGCTGGCGACAGACTAACACTGAAGCTTTCTTT
cdr3_aa: CASSWRQTNTEAFF

clone_size: NA
d_call: TRBD1
v_call: TRBV6-5
j_call: TRBJ2-7
cdr3_nt: TGTGCCAACAGTTTCGGGACAGGTTCCTACGAGCAGTACTTC
cdr3_aa: CANSFGTGSYEQYF

clone_size: few
d_call: TRBD2
v_call: TRBV12-5
j_call: TRBJ2-2
cdr3_nt: TGTGCTAGTGGTTTAGAACTGGGACTAGCGGGAGGGAAGACCGGGGAGCTGTTTTTT
cdr3_aa: CASGLELGLAGGKTGELFF

clone_size: few
d_call: NA
v_call: TRBV21-1
j_call: TRBJ2-4
cdr3_nt: TGTGCCAGCAGCAGTTATAGCGGGAGGGCGATGGCCAAAAACATTCAGTACTTC
cdr3_aa: CASSSYSGRAMAKNIQYF

clone_size: many
d_call: NA
v_call: TRBV2
j_call: TRBJ2-3
cdr3_nt: TGTGCCAGCAGTGAAGTTGGAGGTGGTACGGTAACGCAGTATTTT
cdr3_aa: CASSEVGGGTVTQYF

clone_size: few
d_call: NA
v_call: TRBV7-6
j_call: TRBJ2-1
cdr3_nt: TGTGCCAGCAGCTTAGGTTCGTTAGCTCGGTACAATGAGCAGTTCTTC
cdr3_aa: CASSLGSLARYNEQFF

clone_size: NA
d_call: NA
v_call: TRBV12-3/TRBV12-4
j_call: TRBJ2-3
cdr3_nt: TGTGCCAGCAGTGCCCTCCAGCGGACCGCAGATACGCAGTATTTT
cdr3_aa: CASSALQRTADTQYF

clone_size: many
d_call: NA
v_call: TRBV4-3
j_call: TRBJ2-4
cdr3_nt: TGCGCCAGCAGCCAAGATGCCTGGGCCTTACTAGCCAAAAACATTCAGTACTTC
cdr3_aa: CASSQDAWALLAKNIQYF

clone_size: many
d_call: NA
v_call: TRBV28
j_call: TRBJ2-3
cdr3_nt: TGTGCCAGCAGTTTGCGGGGGCAATACACAGATACGCAGTATTTT
cdr3_aa: CASSLRGQYTDTQYF

clone_size: few
d_call: NA
v_call: TRBV13
j_call: TRBJ2-3
cdr3_nt: TGTGCCAGCAGCTTTCGGGGTGATACAGGTACGCAGTATTTT
cdr3_aa: CASSFRGDTGTQYF

clone_size: many
d_call: NA
v_call: TRBV7-9
j_call: TRBJ1-1
cdr3_nt: TGTGCCAGCAGCCCGAACAAGGGGCAGCTTAAGAACACTGAAGCTTTCTTT
cdr3_aa: CASSPNKGQLKNTEAFF

clone_size: many
d_call: NA
v_call: TRBV7-9
j_call: TRBJ2-2
cdr3_nt: TGTGCCAGCAGCCCAATCCAGGGAGCCGGGGAGCTGTTTTTT
cdr3_aa: CASSPIQGAGELFF

clone_size: NA
d_call: NA
v_call: TRBV28
j_call: TRBJ2-3
cdr3_nt: TGTGCCGGCAGTTACACTAGCACAGATACGCAGTATTTT
cdr3_aa: CAGSYTSTDTQYF

clone_size: NA
d_call: TRBD1
v_call: TRBV4-2
j_call: TRBJ2-7
cdr3_nt: TGTGCCAGCAGCCCAGCAGACAGGGGTACCTACGAGCAGTACTTC
cdr3_aa: CASSPADRGTYEQYF

clone_size: NA
d_call: NA
v_call: TRBV12-3/TRBV12-4
j_call: TRBJ2-3
cdr3_nt: TGTGCCAGCAGCGCTTCGAGCGGGCTCACAGATACGCAGTATTTT
cdr3_aa: CASSASSGLTDTQYF

clone_size: few
d_call: TRBD1
v_call: TRBV9
j_call: TRBJ2-3
cdr3_nt: TGTGCCAGCAGCGAGTGGACAGGGGGGACAGATACGCAGTATTTT
cdr3_aa: CASSEWTGGTDTQYF

clone_size: few
d_call: NA
v_call: TRBV5-1
j_call: TRBJ2-5
cdr3_nt: TGCGCCAGCAGCTTGGCGTCAGGGCTTGGGGAGACCCAGTACTTC
cdr3_aa: CASSLASGLGETQYF

clone_size: few
d_call: NA
v_call: TRBV27
j_call: TRBJ2-4
cdr3_nt: TGTCCCGTGAAAGGTCTCCCCAAAAACATTCAGTACTTC
cdr3_aa: CPVKGLPKNIQYF

clone_size: NA
d_call: TRBD2
v_call: TRBV27
j_call: TRBJ2-3
cdr3_nt: TGTGCCAGCAGTTACCTAGCGGGGACCGGCACAGATACGCAGTATTTT
cdr3_aa: CASSYLAGTGTDTQYF

clone_size: many
d_call: TRBD2
v_call: TRBV5-5
j_call: TRBJ2-7
cdr3_nt: TGTGCCAGCAGCCCTGGTGCGGGGGCCTACGAGCAGTACTTC
cdr3_aa: CASSPGAGAYEQYF

clone_size: NA
d_call: TRBD1
v_call: TRBV6-5
j_call: TRBJ2-1
cdr3_nt: TGTGCCAGCAGTTCAACGACCGGACAGGGGTACAATGAGCAGTTCTTC
cdr3_aa: CASSSTTGQGYNEQFF

clone_size: NA
d_call: TRBD1
v_call: TRBV11-2
j_call: TRBJ2-7
cdr3_nt: TGTGCCAGCAGCTTATGGGACAGGGAGGGCGAGCAGTACTTC
cdr3_aa: CASSLWDREGEQYF

clone_size: few
d_call: TRBD1
v_call: TRBV19
j_call: TRBJ2-7
cdr3_nt: TGTGCCAGTAGTATCATGACAGGGGCCTACGAGCAGTACTTC
cdr3_aa: CASSIMTGAYEQYF